These 19 T cell receptor beta chains share one sample of origin, sequenced in a study of blood T cell repertoires in COVID-19. Clones were sequenced by immunoSEQ multiplex PCR, and TCRdb holds only the in-frame ones, with some missing. The sample contains about 190,000 clones, over 75% of which appear only once. Sequenced sample: peripheral blood. The receptors stem from a woman in her fifties or sixties with acute or convalescent COVID-19.

V is TRBV6-5 and J is TRBJ1-5; 7 nucleotides align to TRBD1. Looked up from germline, CDR1 is MNHEY and CDR2 is SVGAGI. Trimming at V came to 6 bases and at J to 7 bases, leaving 12 bases not matched to a gene. There are 15 residues in the CDR3. The CDR3 bases are TGTGCCAGCAGCCCCGGGGCAGGGGGACGACAGCCCCAGCATTTT. It encodes CASSPGAGGRQPQHF.

The chain has TRBV28 and TRBJ1-5; 9 nucleotides agree with TRBD1. The CDR3 is 16 residues long. CDR1 and CDR2 from the germline V gene are MDHEN and SYDVKM. With V trimmed by 6 bases and J by 1 base, 7 bases remained unmatched. The CDR3 loop is CASRPSGQGSNQPQHF. Written as DNA, the CDR3 is TGTGCCAGCAGACCGTCTGGACAGGGGAGCAATCAGCCCCAGCATTTT. Drawing the rest from reference TRBV28 and TRBJ1-5, the complete variable domain is DVKVTQSSRYLVKRTGEKVFLECVQDMDHENMFWYRQDPGLGLRLIYFSYDVKMKEKGDIPEGYSVSREKKERFSLILESASTNQTSMYLCASRPSGQGSNQPQHFGDGTRLSIL.

The V call is TRBV27, the J call TRBJ2-3, with TRBD2 matching 15 bases. Germline trimming cut 4 bases from V and 4 bases from J; bases unmatched to any gene: 3. Germline V gene data show CDR1 as MNHEY and CDR2 as SMNVEV (reference sequence). The CDR3 totals 16 residues. The CDR3 nucleotides are TGTGCCAGCAGTTCACGGACTAGCGGGGGGGCAGATACGCAGTATTTT. Translation gives CASSSRTSGGADTQYF.

The rearrangement uses TRBV5-5 and TRBJ2-3; D is possibly TRBD2 (6 bases). Trimming stripped 4 bases from V and 0 bases from J, with 15 bases between. CDR3 length equals 16 residues. Germline V gene lookup returns CDR1 SGHKS and CDR2 YYEKEE (reference sequence). CDR3 sequence (DNA): TGTGCCAGCAGCCTAGGGACTGTCCTTAGCACAGATACGCAGTATTTT. This codes for CASSLGTVLSTDTQYF.

This clone appeared once. The V call is TRBV3-1 (or the pseudogene TRBV3-2), the J call TRBJ2-3; 8 nucleotides line up with TRBD2. V lost 8 bases and J lost 5; bases outside the gene matches: 3. Germline V CDR1 and CDR2: LGHDT, YNNKEL (reference sequence). The CDR3 is 12 residues long. The CDR3 loop reads CASAGGRDTQYF. DNA for the CDR3: TGTGCCAGCGCGGGGGGTAGAGATACGCAGTATTTT.

In its sample, this clone was seen once. The genes are TRBV13 and TRBJ1-3; D remains unclear. CDR3 length: 16 residues. Trimming stripped 7 bases from V and 0 bases from J, with 16 bases between. Germline V gene data show CDR1 as PRHDT and CDR2 as FYEKMQ (reference sequence). The CDR3 protein is CASTQWRRSSGNTIYF. CDR3 in DNA: TGTGCCAGCACCCAATGGCGGAGGAGCTCTGGAAACACCATATATTTT. The full variable domain, completed using reference TRBV13 and TRBJ1-3, is AAGVIQSPRHLIKEKRETATLKCYPIPRHDTVYWYQQGPGQDPQFLISFYEKMQSDKGSIPDRFSAQQFSDYHSELNMSSLELGDSALYFCASTQWRRSSGNTIYFGEGSWLTVV.

V gene TRBV7-6 combines with J gene TRBJ2-7, with 8 bases aligning to TRBD1. CDR1 and CDR2 from the germline V gene are SGHVS and FNYEAQ. This CDR3 is 13 amino acids long. V gave up 2 bases and J gave up 5 bases; unmatched junction bases: 2. CDR3 nucleotide sequence: TGTGCCAGCAGCTTACAGGGGGCTAACGAGCAGTACTTC. It encodes CASSLQGANEQYF.

This chain uses TRBV24-1 with TRBJ2-3, with 9 bases matching TRBD1. V was pared by 2 bases and J by 2 bases, with 7 bases of the junction left unmatched. The CDR3 is made up of 17 amino acids. Germline loops: CDR1 KGHDR, CDR2 SFDVKD. The CDR3 loop is CATSDSGTGIFTDTQYF. The CDR3, as DNA: TGTGCCACCAGTGATTCCGGGACAGGGATCTTCACAGATACGCAGTATTTT.

The chain carries TRBV2 and TRBJ2-3; tentative D call: TRBD1 (5 bases). Trimming took 10 bases from V and 3 from J, leaving 8 bases between them. This CDR3 is 11 amino acids long. Germline V gene data show CDR1 as SNHLY and CDR2 as FYNNEI. The CDR3 DNA follows: TGTGCCAAGACAGCAACAGATACGCAGTATTTT. Translated, it gives CAKTATDTQYF.

Only a few counts were recorded for this clone. This sequence joins TRBV3-1 (or the pseudogene TRBV3-2) and TRBJ1-1, with D perhaps matching TRBD1 (6 bases). The CDR3 runs 12 residues. The germline V gene has CDR1 LGHDT and CDR2 YNNKEL (reference sequence). V lost 5 bases to trimming and J lost 7 bases, with 11 bases between them. CDR3 sequence reads: CASSDRGGEAFF. For the CDR3, the DNA is TGTGCCAGCAGCGATAGGGGGGGTGAAGCTTTCTTT.

The chain uses TRBV5-1 and TRBJ2-7; 8 nucleotides line up with TRBD1. The V gene's germline CDR1 is SGHRS and CDR2 YFSETQ. The CDR3 is made up of 15 amino acids. V lost 5 bases, J lost 5 bases, and 12 bases stayed unmatched. DNA of the CDR3: TGCGCCAGCAGGGGGTCGGGGACAGGCAGTAACGAGCAGTACTTC. It codes for CASRGSGTGSNEQYF.

This chain connects TRBV10-1 to TRBJ2-5, with D tentatively TRBD2 (5 bases). Trimming took 1 base from V and 2 from J, leaving 5 bases between them. Germline-derived CDR1 and CDR2 are WNHNN and SYGVQD (reference sequence). The CDR3 contains 13 residues. CDR3 bases: TGCGCCAGCAGTGAGTGGACTCAAGAGACCCAGTACTTC. As protein: CASSEWTQETQYF.

In its sample, this clone was seen a few times. The chain employs TRBV18 and TRBJ2-7, with a tentative D call TRBD1 (5 bases). Trimming stripped 6 bases from V and 4 bases from J, with 10 bases between. CDR1 KGHSH and CDR2 LQKENI come from the germline V gene. This CDR3 has 12 amino acids. The CDR3 loop reads CASSKQVYEQYF. DNA for the CDR3: TGTGCCAGCTCCAAACAGGTTTACGAGCAGTACTTC.

As to this clone: Other nucleotide sequences in the sample specify the same CDR3. The V call is TRBV7-2, the J call TRBJ2-7; TRBD2 matches 10 bases. Looked up from germline, CDR1 is SGHTA and CDR2 is FQGNSA. This CDR3 region has 13 residues. V lost 5 bases, J lost 3 bases, and 1 base stayed unmatched. For the CDR3, the DNA is TGTGCCAGCAGCCGGACTAGCGGCTACGAGCAGTACTTC. This gives the protein CASSRTSGYEQYF.

This clone was observed a handful of times. The rearrangement uses TRBV6-6 and TRBJ2-2, with a tentative D call TRBD2 (6 bases). The germline V gene has CDR1 MNHNY and CDR2 SVGAGI (reference sequence). This CDR3 spans 15 amino acids. V was cut by 5 bases and J by 6 bases, with 16 bases left in between. In DNA, the CDR3 is TGTGCCAGCAGTGGAGGGAGTATGGGTTCCGGGGAGCTGTTTTTT. Its translation is CASSGGSMGSGELFF.

The chain carries TRBV24-1 and TRBJ1-2; 7 bases are shared with TRBD1. The CDR3 is 14 residues long. In germline, CDR1 is KGHDR, CDR2 SFDVKD. The trim removed 5 bases at V and 4 bases at J, leaving 6 bases unmatched. The CDR3 DNA reads as TGTGCCACCAGTGCTAGACAGGGTTCCTATGGCTACACCTTC. Its translation: CATSARQGSYGYTF.

This chain joins TRBV11-3 and TRBJ2-1; TRBD2 matches 8 bases. Germline CDR1 is SGHNT and CDR2 is YENEEA. Trimming took 5 bases from V and 3 from J; bases not matched to a gene: 3. The CDR3 runs to 14 residues. The CDR3 nucleotides read TGTGCCAGCAGCCTGCGGGGGGTCTACAATGAGCAGTTCTTC. This gives the protein CASSLRGVYNEQFF.

The chain links TRBV2 to TRBJ2-7, with TRBD1 matching over 8 bases. Germline V gives CDR1 SNHLY, CDR2 FYNNEI. The CDR3 contains 14 residues. Unmatched junction bases numbered 4, after V lost 2 bases and J lost 4 bases. CDR3 DNA: TGTGCCAGCAGTGAATGGCAGGGGGCTTACGAGCAGTACTTC. Amino acid sequence: CASSEWQGAYEQYF.

This chain connects TRBV14 to TRBJ1-1; D not certain. Germline V gene sequence: CDR1 SGHDN, CDR2 FVKESK. The CDR3 totals 15 residues. V gave up 3 bases and J gave up 0 bases, with 11 bases separating them. The chain's CDR3 is CASSQTQRLNTEAFF. The CDR3 coding sequence is TGTGCCAGCAGCCAGACCCAGCGATTGAACACTGAAGCTTTCTTT.